Listed here is a single TCR beta chain. Its antigen is still unknown. The data were obtained in a study of cytomegalovirus exposure and HLA in healthy donors. Study observations and caveats: Segments of the TCR beta V type were, in most cases, productive about 87% or about 30% of the time in an earlier analysis.

This PCR relied on a set of 60 Vbeta primers and 13 Jbeta primers. Data came from immunoSEQ multiplex PCR; TCRdb stores just in-frame clones and leaves some out. The sample includes over 100,000 clones, roughly three quarters of them seen just once. Sequencing was done on a sample of PBMCs. The origin of this receptor is a woman aged 40-49 years in good health and CMV-seronegative.

The CDR3 coding sequence is TGTGCCAGCAGCAGTACTGATGGCTACAATGAGCAGTTCTTC. This encodes CASSSTDGYNEQFF. The rearrangement joins TRBV7-8 to TRBJ2-1; D is unresolved. The CDR3 totals 14 residues. Germline CDR1 reads SGHVS; CDR2 reads FQNEAQ. Trimming left V 5 bases short and J 3 bases short, with 11 bases between.